What follows is one T cell receptor beta chain and its context. Its antigen is unidentified. MiXCR, run by TCRdb on the 5' RACE reads, gives a single entry per CDR3 protein. Of 150,000 to 200,000 distinct CDR3 sequences in the sample, less than 20% were seen once. V was trimmed by 4 bases and J by 6 bases, leaving 28 bases between them. Germline lookup yields CDR1 SGHDT and CDR2 YYEEEE. CDR3 length equals 18 residues. This specimen comes from a study of T-cell memory formation after mild COVID-19. Study context: The two donors had largely donor-specific TCR clusters.

Study results and caveats: The pre-infection memory compartment contained some responding clones, suggesting cross-reactive memory joined.

This receptor was obtained from a young man who had mild COVID-19 (a few samples of this study predate the infection). Cell type and time point are not known. This chain connects TRBV5-6 to TRBJ1-2; D is unresolved. The sequenced sample consisted of PBMCs or a T cell subset sorted from them (not recorded which). CDR3 sequence: CASSPEGRFVRTSDGYTF. CDR3 bases: TGTGCCAGCAGCCCTGAGGGCAGATTCGTCCGGACCTCGGATGGCTACACCTTC.